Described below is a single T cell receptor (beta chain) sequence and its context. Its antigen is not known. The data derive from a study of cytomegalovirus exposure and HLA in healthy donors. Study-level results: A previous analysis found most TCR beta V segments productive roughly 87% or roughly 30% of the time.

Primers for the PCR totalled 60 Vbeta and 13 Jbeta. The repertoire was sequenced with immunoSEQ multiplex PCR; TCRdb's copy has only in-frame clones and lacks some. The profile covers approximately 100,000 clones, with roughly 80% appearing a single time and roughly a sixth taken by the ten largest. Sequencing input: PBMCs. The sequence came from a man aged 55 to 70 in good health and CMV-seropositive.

The CDR3, as DNA: TGTGCCAGTACACAAAAGAGGGACACTGAAGCTTTCTTT. This encodes CASTQKRDTEAFF. The V gene is TRBV19, the J gene TRBJ1-1; unclear D gene. Trimming removed 7 bases from V and 3 bases from J, with 12 bases in between. Germline V gene data show CDR1 as LNHDA and CDR2 as SQIVND (reference sequence). The CDR3 runs to 13 residues. Based on the CDR3 plus reference TRBV19 and TRBJ1-1, the full variable domain is DGGITQSPKYLFRKEGQNVTLSCEQNLNHDAMYWYRQDPGQGLRLIYYSQIVNDFQKGDIAEGYSVSREKKESFPLTVTSAQKNPTAFYLCASTQKRDTEAFFGQGTRLTVV.